The rows below give T cell receptor beta chains drawn from one sample of a study of response to subunit inactivated influenza vaccine. MiXCR was run by TCRdb on the RT-PCR reads, yielding one entry per CDR3 protein. Among about 500,000 distinct CDR3 sequences listed, around 7.9% were seen once. Sequences were derived from PBMCs from blood, sampled less than 30 months after vaccination. The origin of the receptors is a man aged 50-75 years who received an inactivated influenza vaccine. Both conserved end residues are part of each CDR3. The D gene is left open where the match is weak. Clone size appears in some rows only: once, few, many, or a class for an expanded clone.

TRBV19	-	TRBJ1-5	-	CASKSSRTILSQPQHF	TGTGCCAGTAAGAGTTCTAGGACAATCCTCAGTCAGCCCCAGCATTTT
TRBV10-3	TRBD1	TRBJ1-1	many	CAIRMDRDTEAFF	TGTGCCATCAGGATGGACAGGGACACTGAAGCTTTCTTT
TRBV29-1	TRBD1	TRBJ1-1	many	CSVRTGGRNTEAFF	TGCAGCGTCAGGACAGGGGGCAGGAACACTGAAGCTTTCTTT
TRBV28	-	TRBJ2-5	few	CASSYRLAGKETQYF	TGTGCCAGCAGTTATAGGCTAGCTGGGAAAGAGACCCAGTACTTC
TRBV7-8	-	TRBJ1-4	-	CASSLVAPRANEKLFF	TGTGCCAGCAGCTTAGTGGCCCCGAGGGCTAATGAAAAACTGTTTTTT
TRBV5-1	TRBD1	TRBJ2-7	-	CASSSQIAGTGAREQYF	TGCGCCAGCAGCTCCCAGATTGCCGGGACAGGGGCGCGCGAGCAGTACTTC
TRBV5-1	-	TRBJ1-5	-	CASSFWGQHSNQPQHF	TGCGCCAGCAGCTTCTGGGGTCAACATAGCAATCAGCCCCAGCATTTT
TRBV7-9	-	TRBJ2-5	many	CASSLIGRRETQYF	TGTGCCAGCAGCTTAATAGGCAGAAGGGAGACCCAGTACTTC
TRBV6-1	-	TRBJ1-2	-	CASSDTGRGNYGYTF	TGTGCCAGCAGTGACACGGGACGGGGGAACTATGGCTACACCTTC
TRBV27	-	TRBJ2-4	many	CATRREATGDIQYF	TGTGCCACCCGGAGGGAGGCGACTGGGGACATTCAGTACTTC
TRBV4-1	-	TRBJ2-5	few	CASSQGAGAIQETQYF	TGCGCCAGCAGCCAAGGGGCAGGGGCCATCCAAGAGACCCAGTACTTC
TRBV3-1	TRBD1	TRBJ1-4	-	CASSRYRGPNEKLFF	TGTGCCAGCAGCCGGTACAGGGGGCCTAATGAAAAACTGTTTTTT
TRBV6-5	-	TRBJ1-3	-	CASSYFQGSSGNTIYF	TGTGCCAGCAGTTACTTCCAGGGGTCGTCTGGAAACACCATATATTTT
TRBV20-1	TRBD2	TRBJ2-5	many	CSARGLADQETQYF	TGCAGTGCTAGAGGGCTAGCGGATCAAGAGACCCAGTACTTC